A selection of T cell receptor beta chains follows, all from one sample in a study of CD8 T cells in Susac syndrome. TCRdb processed the immunoSEQ multiplex PCR reads anew with MiXCR; each CDR3 protein has one entry. Here the sample spans some 170,000 distinct CDR3 sequences, approximately 93% being singletons. Sequenced sample: CD4+ T cells from PBMCs. The receptor source for this set is a human donor with multiple sclerosis. The CDR3 runs from the conserved cysteine through the conserved F or W. Fields, in order: D gene, clone size, V gene, J gene, CDR3 protein, CDR3 DNA. D genes are given only for firm matches. Clone size appears in some rows only: once, few, many, or a class for an expanded clone.

NA,NA,TRBV12-3/TRBV12-4,TRBJ2-5,CASGWEETQYF,TGTGCCAGCGGTTGGGAAGAGACCCAGTACTTC
NA,NA,TRBV7-9,TRBJ1-1,CASSFIRETNTEAFF,TGTGCCAGCAGCTTCATACGGGAGACGAACACTGAAGCTTTCTTT
NA,NA,TRBV5-6,TRBJ2-5,CASSFYVGETQYF,TGTGCCAGCAGCTTTTATGTGGGAGAGACCCAGTACTTC
NA,NA,TRBV20-1,TRBJ2-5,CSARGETQYF,TGCAGTGCTAGGGGAGAGACCCAGTACTTC
TRBD1,NA,TRBV5-1,TRBJ1-2,CASKGGIGDIGYGYTF,TGCGCCAGCAAAGGGGGCATCGGGGATATTGGTTATGGCTACACCTTC
NA,NA,TRBV5-1,TRBJ1-1,CASSLERSTEAFF,TGCGCCAGCAGCTTGGAGAGGAGCACTGAAGCTTTCTTT
NA,NA,TRBV4-1,TRBJ2-3,CASSPVPGTDTQYF,TGCGCCAGCAGCCCCGTTCCTGGGACAGATACGCAGTATTTT
NA,NA,TRBV7-2,TRBJ2-2,CASSFLQGTGELFF,TGTGCCAGCAGTTTTCTCCAGGGGACCGGGGAGCTGTTTTTT
TRBD2,NA,TRBV5-4,TRBJ2-3,CASSLPREGRAQYF,TGTGCCAGCAGCTTGCCGAGGGAGGGACGGGCGCAGTATTTT
NA,once,TRBV3-1,TRBJ2-1,CASSQVRTPRQFF,TGTGCCAGCAGCCAAGTTAGAACACCTCGGCAGTTCTTC
NA,NA,TRBV29-1,TRBJ2-7,CSAAQGSEQYF,TGCAGCGCGGCCCAGGGTTCCGAGCAGTACTTC
NA,NA,TRBV20-1,TRBJ2-7,CSAPTDSEQYF,TGCAGTGCTCCGACAGATAGCGAGCAGTACTTC
TRBD1,NA,TRBV29-1,TRBJ1-2,CSVGGTGVGYGYTF,TGCAGCGTTGGAGGGACAGGGGTAGGCTATGGCTACACCTTC
NA,NA,TRBV7-2,TRBJ2-7,CASSLKTEGFWSYEQYF,TGTGCCAGCAGCTTAAAGACCGAAGGTTTCTGGAGCTACGAGCAGTACTTC
NA,once,TRBV25-1,TRBJ1-3,CASSELGGEGNTIYF,TGTGCCAGCAGTGAATTGGGGGGAGAGGGAAACACCATATATTTT
NA,NA,TRBV12-3/TRBV12-4,TRBJ2-2,CASSSSNTGELFF,TGTGCCAGCAGTTCATCGAACACCGGGGAGCTGTTTTTT
NA,once,TRBV20-1,TRBJ2-5,CSASASETQYF,TGCAGTGCTAGCGCTTCGGAGACCCAGTACTTC
NA,NA,TRBV19,TRBJ2-6,CASRKGSSGANVLTF,TGTGCCAGTAGAAAGGGGAGCTCTGGGGCCAACGTCCTGACTTTC
NA,NA,TRBV6-1,TRBJ2-7,CASRTDYPSYEQYF,TGTGCCAGCAGAACGGACTATCCCTCCTACGAGCAGTACTTC
NA,NA,TRBV3-1,TRBJ1-3,CASSLGTTNSGNTIYF,TGTGCCAGCAGCCTCGGGACAACCAACTCTGGAAACACCATATATTTT
TRBD1,NA,TRBV29-1,TRBJ2-3,CSVDRGLDTQYF,TGCAGCGTCGACAGGGGGCTTGATACGCAGTATTTT
TRBD1,NA,TRBV2,TRBJ2-1,CASKRGLGNEQFF,TGTGCCAGCAAAAGGGGGCTAGGCAATGAGCAGTTCTTC
NA,once,TRBV7-9,TRBJ2-3,CASNPGPDTQYF,TGTGCCAGCAACCCAGGCCCAGATACGCAGTATTTT
TRBD2,NA,TRBV5-1,TRBJ2-1,CASSVPSGSADEQFF,TGCGCCAGCAGCGTCCCTAGCGGGAGCGCTGATGAGCAGTTCTTC
NA,NA,TRBV3-1,TRBJ2-5,CASSLMLGTQYF,TGTGCCAGCAGCCTGATGCTGGGGACCCAGTACTTC
TRBD1,NA,TRBV27,TRBJ1-6,CASKDRASGSPLHF,TGTGCCAGCAAGGACAGGGCATCTGGGTCACCCCTCCACTTT
TRBD1,once,TRBV18,TRBJ2-2,CASSSSGGANTGELFF,TGTGCCAGCTCATCGTCAGGGGGCGCGAACACCGGGGAGCTGTTTTTT
NA,NA,TRBV6-1,TRBJ1-5,CASSEYAGTSLLNQPQHF,TGTGCCAGCAGTGAATACGCCGGGACAAGTCTCCTCAATCAGCCCCAGCATTTT
NA,NA,TRBV4-3,TRBJ1-5,CASSQERSNQPQHF,TGCGCCAGCAGCCAAGAACGTAGCAATCAGCCCCAGCATTTT
NA,NA,TRBV3-1,TRBJ1-4,CASSQGATNEKLFF,TGTGCCAGCAGCCAAGGTGCAACTAATGAAAAACTGTTTTTT
TRBD1,few,TRBV7-3,TRBJ1-2,CASSPQGQGYGYTF,TGTGCCAGCAGCCCCCAGGGACAGGGCTATGGCTACACCTTC
NA,NA,TRBV20-1,TRBJ1-2,CSARRSTDYYGYTF,TGCAGTGCTAGACGATCGACCGATTACTATGGCTACACCTTC
NA,NA,TRBV6-5,TRBJ1-5,CASSYSRGAQPQHF,TGTGCCAGCAGTTACTCGAGGGGGGCCCAGCCCCAGCATTTT
NA,NA,TRBV6-5,TRBJ1-2,CASSPGQPPYGYTF,TGTGCCAGCAGTCCTGGACAGCCCCCTTATGGCTACACCTTC
NA,NA,TRBV24-1,TRBJ2-3,CATSGGGNTQYF,TGTGCCACCAGTGGAGGTGGAAATACGCAGTATTTT
TRBD1,NA,TRBV28,TRBJ1-2,CASSPPGQGVSYTF,TGTGCCAGCAGCCCCCCGGGACAGGGGGTGAGCTACACCTTC
NA,NA,TRBV12-3/TRBV12-4,TRBJ1-1,CASSLRLTQGGAFF,TGTGCCAGCAGTTTAAGGCTGACCCAAGGAGGAGCTTTCTTT
NA,NA,TRBV3-1,TRBJ1-6,CASSFQPGGYSSPLHF,TGTGCCAGCAGCTTCCAACCCGGGGGCTACTCTTCACCCCTCCACTTT